This is a list of T cell receptor beta chains from one sample in a study of Tregs in tolerant kidney transplant recipients. Libraries were prepared by immunoSEQ multiplex PCR; TCRdb keeps only in-frame clonotypes and omits some of them. Of 98,000 or so clones listed, roughly 89% were seen once; the top ten hold roughly 0.31%. The source was CD4+ T cells from blood, collected before the transplant. These receptors were obtained from a human donor who received a combined kidney and bone marrow transplant. The CDR3 runs from the conserved cysteine through the conserved F or W. D genes are given only for firm matches. Rows give clone size only sometimes, using once, few, many, or a class for an expanded clone.

TRBJ2-1 | TRBV18 | . | . | CASSPLGLLGNNEQFF | TGTGCCAGCTCACCACTCGGACTATTGGGGAACAATGAGCAGTTCTTC
TRBJ2-3 | TRBV5-1 | . | . | CASSLGDIGDTQYF | TGCGCCAGCAGCTTGGGGGACATAGGAGATACGCAGTATTTT
TRBJ2-1 | TRBV30 | once | TRBD2 | CAWGGTSGRGDEQFF | TGTGCCTGGGGGGGGACTAGCGGGAGGGGGGATGAGCAGTTCTTC
TRBJ2-7 | TRBV7-8 | once | . | CASSLSTYEQYF | TGTGCCAGCAGCTTATCAACCTACGAGCAGTACTTC
TRBJ2-6 | TRBV18 | few | TRBD1 | CASSPPTGAVSGANVLTF | TGTGCCAGCTCACCCCCGACAGGGGCCGTCTCTGGGGCCAACGTCCTGACTTTC
TRBJ2-2 | TRBV5-4 | . | . | CASSSGLMDAGELFF | TGTGCCAGCAGCTCCGGACTAATGGACGCCGGGGAGCTGTTTTTT
TRBJ2-1 | TRBV5-1 | . | . | CASSLEGVRNEQFF | TGCGCCAGCAGCTTGGAGGGGGTAAGGAATGAGCAGTTCTTC
TRBJ1-3 | TRBV4-3 | . | TRBD1 | CASSHPTGLSGNTIYF | TGCGCCAGCAGCCACCCGACAGGGCTGTCTGGAAACACCATATATTTT
TRBJ2-5 | TRBV19 | . | . | CASSGRRDRQETQYF | TGTGCCAGTAGTGGGCGGCGGGACCGCCAAGAGACCCAGTACTTC
TRBJ2-7 | TRBV7-2 | once | TRBD2 | CASRLAGAAYEQYF | TGTGCCAGCAGGCTAGCGGGGGCGGCCTACGAGCAGTACTTC
TRBJ1-2 | TRBV28 | . | . | CASSLSQGRGGYTF | TGTGCCAGCAGTTTGAGTCAGGGAAGGGGCGGCTACACCTTC
TRBJ2-7 | TRBV9 | . | TRBD2 | CASSDGTSMGEQYF | TGTGCCAGCAGCGACGGGACTAGTATGGGCGAGCAGTACTTC
TRBJ1-1 | TRBV5-1 | . | TRBD1 | CASSGGTGWNTEAFF | TGCGCCAGCAGCGGGGGGACAGGATGGAACACTGAAGCTTTCTTT
TRBJ1-2 | TRBV28 | . | TRBD1 | CASSPQGAHYGYTF | TGTGCCAGCAGTCCTCAGGGGGCCCACTATGGCTACACCTTC
TRBJ1-5 | TRBV15 | . | . | CATSRGGDQPQHF | TGTGCCACCAGCAGAGGAGGAGATCAGCCCCAGCATTTT
TRBJ2-5 | TRBV5-1 | . | . | CASSLVLHETQYF | TGCGCCAGCAGCTTGGTACTACACGAGACCCAGTACTTC
TRBJ2-3 | TRBV15 | . | . | CATSPTRVADTQYF | TGTGCCACCAGCCCGACTAGGGTTGCAGATACGCAGTATTTT
TRBJ2-5 | TRBV5-1 | . | . | CASSPGDLETQYF | TGCGCCAGCAGCCCGGGGGACTTGGAGACCCAGTACTTC
TRBJ2-1 | TRBV4-1 | once | TRBD2 | CASSQPRTSGFRNEQFF | TGCGCCAGCAGCCAACCCCGGACTAGCGGGTTCCGTAATGAGCAGTTCTTC
TRBJ2-1 | TRBV28 | . | . | CASSFPGSSYNEQFF | TGTGCCAGCAGTTTCCCAGGTTCCTCCTACAATGAGCAGTTCTTC
TRBJ1-2 | TRBV5-1 | . | . | CASRLNVRTVTNYGYTF | TGCGCCAGCAGACTTAATGTTCGGACAGTTACTAACTATGGCTACACCTTC
TRBJ1-1 | TRBV29-1 | . | TRBD1 | CSVEEEQGAEAFF | TGCAGCGTTGAAGAGGAACAGGGGGCAGAAGCTTTCTTT
TRBJ1-3 | TRBV2 | . | TRBD1 | CASSELGDRVSGNTIYF | TGTGCCAGCAGTGAATTAGGGGACAGGGTCTCTGGAAACACCATATATTTT
TRBJ2-5 | TRBV12-5 | . | TRBD2 | CASGFGTDGRGETQYF | TGTGCTAGTGGTTTTGGGACTGACGGGAGGGGCGAGACCCAGTACTTC
TRBJ2-1 | TRBV28 | . | TRBD1 | CASSFDRVRMGNEQFF | TGTGCCAGCAGTTTCGACAGGGTGAGGATGGGCAATGAGCAGTTCTTC
TRBJ1-1 | TRBV5-1 | . | TRBD1 | CASSLRQGGVYLF | TGCGCCAGCAGCTTGCGACAGGGTGGTGTTTACCTTTTT
TRBJ2-1 | TRBV5-6 | . | TRBD2 | CASSLGTIDNEQFF | TGTGCCAGCAGCTTAGGGACTATCGACAATGAGCAGTTCTTC
TRBJ2-7 | TRBV18 | . | . | CASSPTAGALEQYF | TGTGCCAGCTCACCTACTGCGGGGGCGCTTGAGCAGTACTTC
TRBJ2-7 | TRBV5-6 | . | TRBD2 | CASSLPGTSTNEQYF | TGTGCCAGCAGCCTTCCCGGGACTAGCACAAACGAGCAGTACTTC
TRBJ2-7 | TRBV27 | . | TRBD1 | CASSPNRDRDYEQYF | TGTGCCAGCAGTCCAAACCGGGACAGAGACTACGAGCAGTACTTC
TRBJ2-2 | TRBV5-1 | . | TRBD2 | CASSLAGLAGGSGELFF | TGCGCCAGCAGCTTGGCCGGGCTAGCGGGAGGTTCCGGGGAGCTGTTTTTT
TRBJ2-7 | TRBV5-1 | . | . | CASSSGSYSEQYF | TGCGCCAGCAGCTCTGGTTCATACTCCGAGCAGTACTTC
TRBJ2-7 | TRBV10-3 | . | . | CAISQGTGAYEQYF | TGTGCCATCAGTCAAGGGACTGGAGCATACGAGCAGTACTTC
TRBJ2-7 | TRBV5-6 | . | . | CASSLLGAYEQYF | TGTGCCAGCAGCTTGCTAGGGGCCTACGAGCAGTACTTC
TRBJ2-5 | TRBV7-9 | . | TRBD2 | CASSLGGGAKETQYF | TGTGCCAGCAGCTTGGGCGGGGGGGCAAAAGAGACCCAGTACTTC
TRBJ2-7 | TRBV7-9 | . | TRBD1 | CASSFVTTGGTYEQYF | TGTGCCAGCAGCTTCGTTACGACAGGGGGCACGTACGAGCAGTACTTC
TRBJ2-6 | TRBV30 | few | TRBD1 | CAWTRDRGRSGANVLTF | TGTGCCTGGACCCGGGACAGGGGTCGTTCTGGGGCCAACGTCCTGACTTTC
TRBJ2-7 | TRBV11-3 | . | TRBD2 | CASSQRTSGRSNEQYF | TGTGCCAGCAGCCAGAGAACTAGCGGGAGATCCAACGAGCAGTACTTC
TRBJ1-1 | TRBV11-2 | . | . | CASSPGEGSTEAFF | TGTGCCAGCAGCCCTGGGGAGGGGTCTACTGAAGCTTTCTTT
TRBJ1-4 | TRBV18 | . | . | CASSRSTATNEKLFF | TGTGCCAGCTCGCGCTCAACGGCAACTAATGAAAAACTGTTTTTT
TRBJ2-2 | TRBV2 | . | TRBD1 | CASRETGSLFTEELFF | TGTGCCAGCAGGGAGACAGGGTCCTTGTTCACCGAGGAGCTGTTTTTT
TRBJ2-1 | TRBV25-1 | . | TRBD2 | CASSDSLAVNEQFF | TGTGCCAGCAGTGATTCCCTAGCGGTCAATGAGCAGTTCTTC
TRBJ2-3 | TRBV19 | few | TRBD2 | CASSPRLAGEAQYF | TGTGCCAGTAGTCCTCGACTAGCGGGGGAGGCGCAGTATTTT
TRBJ2-1 | TRBV10-1 | . | TRBD2 | CASSPRLAGGENEQFF | TGCGCCAGCAGTCCACGTCTAGCGGGAGGGGAAAATGAGCAGTTCTTC
TRBJ1-1 | TRBV5-4 | . | TRBD1 | CASSNKGAGETEAFF | TGTGCCAGCAGCAATAAGGGGGCGGGTGAGACTGAAGCTTTCTTT
TRBJ1-2 | TRBV7-9 | few | . | CASSFGGANYGYTF | TGTGCCAGCAGCTTTGGAGGAGCTAACTATGGCTACACCTTC
TRBJ2-5 | TRBV7-7 | . | TRBD2 | CASSLLAGGLGTQYF | TGTGCCAGCAGCTTATTAGCGGGGGGTTTAGGGACCCAGTACTTC
TRBJ2-7 | TRBV7-6 | few | . | CASTPGGSRYEQYF | TGTGCCAGCACCCCTGGAGGGAGTCGGTACGAGCAGTACTTC
TRBJ1-6 | TRBV6-1 | . | . | CASSEVSRGPTFHF | TGTGCCAGCAGTGAAGTTAGTAGGGGTCCAACGTTCCACTTT
TRBJ1-1 | TRBV5-8 | . | . | CASSPRENTEAFF | TGTGCCAGCAGCCCCCGGGAGAACACTGAAGCTTTCTTT
TRBJ2-3 | TRBV10-1 | . | . | CASSRATDTQYF | TGCGCCAGCAGTCGAGCCACAGATACGCAGTATTTT